This T cell receptor beta chain stems from a study of beta chain features in type 1 diabetes. Findings of the study overall: cDNA-based reads could over-represent cells with high TCR expression. The study found fewer insertions and more deletions at VDJ junctions in type 1 diabetes patients. Shortening of TCRB CDR3s, moderate but significant, appeared in all four CD4+ subsets of Type 1 diabetes patients.

Expressed TCRB transcripts were sequenced because the isolated RNA had all been reverse transcribed beforehand. Data came from immunoSEQ multiplex PCR; TCRdb stores just in-frame clones and leaves some out. This sample has approximately 730,000 clones; around 15% occur once, and the top ten carry 0.02% to 0.025%. Worth noting for this clone: What it binds is not known. The same CDR3 also results from other DNA sequences found in this sample.

The CDR3 has 12 residues. Trimming pared 7 bases from V and 2 bases from J, leaving 8 bases between. Germline CDR1 SGDLS, CDR2 YYNGEE. The collection from each donor was one heparinised blood draw averaging roughly 100 mL. Sorting gave populations that all exceeded 95% purity. The TCR was taken from a man between 18 and 35 years old with type 1 diabetes. This chain uses TRBV9 with TRBJ2-3, with D hard to call. The sample taken for sequencing was naive CD4+ T cells from blood. The chain's CDR3 is CASSASTDTQYF. The CDR3 bases are TGTGCCAGCTCGGCCTCCACAGATACGCAGTATTTT.